One and the same sample provided the 18 T cell receptor beta chains below, sequenced in a study of tumor and adjacent non-tumor tissue in lung cancer. The template was RNA from unsorted bulk tissue. More than 3 cm separated this lung sample from the edge of the tumor. Three rounds of nested PCR, following a modified ARM-PCR protocol, produced the TCRbeta library. TCRdb recomputed calls from the multiplex PCR reads with MiXCR, one row per CDR3 protein. The sample contains approximately 100,000 distinct CDR3 sequences, roughly 60% of which appear only once. The specimen was distant non-tumor lung tissue. Every receptor here comes from a man aged 25 to 40 with non-small cell lung cancer.

The rearrangement links TRBV6-1 to TRBJ2-7, with D maybe TRBD1 (6 bases). Germline V gene data show CDR1 as MNHNS and CDR2 as SASEGT. Trimming took off 6 bases at V and 2 bases at J, with 20 bases between the two ends. The CDR3 covers 16 residues. CDR3 region: CASRGDISPFTYEQYF. The CDR3 nucleotides are TGTGCCAGCAGGGGGGACATTTCACCTTTCACCTACGAGCAGTACTTC.

Remarks on this clonotype: With a much larger clone just one base away, this may be a read error. The chain is built from TRBV6-6 and TRBJ1-3; D is unclear. There are 15 residues in the CDR3. Germline loops: CDR1 MNHNY, CDR2 SVGAGI (reference sequence). V lost 0 bases and J lost 2, with 8 bases in between. The CDR3 loop reads CASSYSELTGNTIYF. Written as DNA, the CDR3 is TGTGCCAGCAGTTACTCTGAACTCACTGGAAACACCATATATTTT.

In DNA, the CDR3 is TGTGCCAGCAGCTTGTGGGACAGGGACTATGGCTACACCTTC. Protein sequence: CASSLWDRDYGYTF. V usage is TRBV7-2 and J usage is TRBJ1-2, with 9 bases that match TRBD1. CDR3 length: 14 amino acids. CDR1 and CDR2 from the germline V gene are SGHTA and FQGNSA. V trimming: 3 bases; J trimming: 3 bases; junction bases outside the gene matches: 2.

Ten or more counts support this clonotype. V and J are TRBV6-5 and TRBJ1-1; 8 positions agree with TRBD1. The CDR3 has 16 amino acids. Germline lookup yields CDR1 MNHEY and CDR2 SVGAGI. V shed 6 bases, J shed 1 base, and the junction held 10 bases outside the gene matches. CDR3 DNA sequence: TGTGCCAGCAGCGGACCCCCGGGGACAGGGAACACTGAAGCTTTCTTT. Translated, it gives CASSGPPGTGNTEAFF.

This clonotype has a count of ten or more. The chain employs TRBV5-6 and TRBJ1-3; D is ambiguous. The CDR3 is 15 amino acids. The germline V and J ends were trimmed by 4 bases and 0 bases, with 11 bases remaining between them. Germline V CDR1 and CDR2: SGHDT, YYEEEE. The CDR3 sequence: CASSKGLNSGNTIYF. In DNA, the CDR3 is TGTGCCAGCAGCAAAGGACTGAACTCTGGAAACACCATATATTTT.

This chain connects TRBV11-2 to TRBJ2-7; tentative D call: TRBD1 (5 bases). Per germline, CDR1 SGHAT and CDR2 FQNNGV. CDR3 length: 16 amino acids. The V and J ends lost 7 bases and 2 bases respectively, with 21 bases between them. The CDR3: CASNSTDSSPAYEQYF. The CDR3 nucleotides read TGTGCCAGCAACTCAACTGACAGTTCCCCCGCCTACGAGCAGTACTTC. Complete variable domain (other parts from reference TRBV11-2 and TRBJ2-7): EAGVAQSPRYKIIEKRQSVAFWCNPISGHATLYWYQQILGQGPKLLIQFQNNGVVDDSQLPKDRFSAERLKGVDSTLKIQPAKLEDSAVYLCASNSTDSSPAYEQYFGPGTRLTVT.

Concerning this clonotype: This may be a read error: a much more frequent sequence differs by one nucleotide. This is likely a read error, given that the CDR3 carries no conserved phenylalanine or tryptophan at its end. The J gene is TRBJ2-1, the V gene TRBV20-1, with 10 bases matching TRBD2. The CDR3 sequence is 13 residues long. CDR1 and CDR2 from the germline V gene are DFQATT and SNEGSKA (reference sequence). V was pared by 6 bases and J by 7 bases, with 6 bases of the junction left unmatched. The DNA of the CDR3 is TGCAGTGCACAGCGGGGGGGCCTGAATGAGCAGTTCTCC. Its protein product is CSAQRGGLNEQFS.

This clonotype was observed a few times. This chain uses TRBV29-1 with TRBJ2-7; weak D call: TRBD1 (6 bases). Trimming removed 7 bases at V and 5 bases at J, with 15 bases between. Looked up from germline, CDR1 is SQVTM and CDR2 is ANQGSEA. This CDR3 has 12 residues. The CDR3 reads CSASRGSNEQYF. The CDR3 nucleotides are TGCAGCGCGTCGAGGGGGTCAAACGAGCAGTACTTC.

This clonotype was found many times. The V and J genes are TRBV4-1 and TRBJ1-4; D unclear. Germline V gene lookup returns CDR1 MGHRA and CDR2 YSYEKL. V lost 7 bases and J lost 4, with 22 bases in between. The CDR3 is 17 residues long. CDR3 sequence (DNA): TGCGCCAGCATCGCAGTTGTCGGGCCGGGTAGTAATGAAAAACTGTTTTTT. This codes for CASIAVVGPGSNEKLFF.

This rearrangement joins TRBV12-3 or TRBV12-4 to TRBJ2-7; D gene unclear. V gave up 10 bases and J gave up 10 bases, with 23 bases separating them. The CDR3 sequence is 13 residues long. The CDR3, as DNA: TGTGCCATGTGTAAAACCGGGCCAATGGGACAGTACTTC. Translating gives CAMCKTGPMGQYF.

Remarks on this clonotype: The conserved phenylalanine or tryptophan is not found at the CDR3 terminus, so this likely reflects a read error. Written as DNA, the CDR3 is TGCGCCAGCAGCTCCGGACTTAACACCGGGGAGCTGTTTTTG. Translating it yields CASSSGLNTGELFL. This sequence joins TRBV7-9 and TRBJ2-2, with D maybe TRBD2 (5 bases). This CDR3 comprises 14 residues. The germline V gene has CDR1 SEHNR and CDR2 FQNEAQ (reference sequence).

V usage is TRBV11-3 and J usage is TRBJ2-3; 7 bases match TRBD2. This CDR3 is 16 amino acids long. Germline V gives CDR1 SGHNT, CDR2 YENEEA. V shed 4 bases and J 3 bases; nucleotides not matched to a gene: 10. CDR3: CASSSIGGGATDTQYF. The CDR3, as DNA: TGTGCCAGCAGCTCAATTGGGGGAGGGGCTACAGATACGCAGTATTTT.

This clonotype is a singleton in its sample. The chain uses TRBV29-1 and TRBJ1-1; D uncertain. The CDR3 spans 11 residues. Per germline, CDR1 SQVTM and CDR2 ANQGSEA. CDR3 loop: CIIERGPEAFF. The CDR3 region has the DNA TGCATCATTGAGCGAGGCCCTGAAGCTTTCTTT.

For this clonotype: The CDR3 ends on some other residue instead of the conserved phenylalanine or tryptophan, so this is likely a read error. This chain connects TRBV4-2 to TRBJ2-1, with 11 bases lining up with TRBD2. Germline V gene lookup returns CDR1 LGHNA and CDR2 YNFKEQ. CDR3 size: 17 residues. CDR3 nucleotide sequence: TGTGCTAGCAGCCACTTAGGTGGGACTAGCGGTTTGAATGAGCAGTTCTTG. Translated: CASSHLGGTSGLNEQFL.

This clonotype was detected a few times. The chain joins TRBV11-2 to TRBJ2-2; no firm D call. This CDR3 has 16 residues. Germline V lookup: CDR1 SGHAT, CDR2 FQNNGV. V lost 5 bases and J lost 1, with 14 bases in between. In DNA form, the CDR3 reads TGTGCCAGCAGCCCTGTTAAGACAAGGAACACCGGGGAGCTGTTTTTT. Amino acids: CASSPVKTRNTGELFF.

The table lists this clonotype with a few counts. Possible read error: a much larger clone is one base away. The V call is TRBV29-1, the J call TRBJ2-7, with TRBD1 matching 9 bases. The CDR3 runs to 14 residues. CDR1 is SQVTM and CDR2 is ANQGSEA in the germline V gene. The V and J ends lost 4 bases and 3 bases, in that order; junction bases with no gene match: 7. The chain's CDR3 is CSVVGTGHYYEQYF. In DNA, the CDR3 is TGCAGCGTTGTGGGGACAGGGCACTACTACGAGCAGTACTTC.

The chain joins TRBV9 to TRBJ1-6, with 9 bases that match TRBD1. V lost 6 bases and J lost 9; bases outside the gene matches: 7. CDR3 length equals 14 residues. Looked up from germline, CDR1 is SGDLS and CDR2 is YYNGEE. CDR3: CASTPGQGFSPLHF. In nucleotides, the CDR3 is TGTGCCAGCACACCGGGACAGGGTTTTTCACCCCTCCACTTT. The full variable domain, its missing parts supplied by reference TRBV9 and TRBJ1-6, is DSGVTQTPKHLITATGQRVTLRCSPRSGDLSVYWYQQSLDQGLQFLIQYYNGEERAKGNILERFSAQQFPDLHSELNLSSLELGDSALYFCASTPGQGFSPLHFGNGTRLTVT.

In the case of this clonotype: Mismatch with germline at one junction end may stem from a read error. The V and J genes are TRBV11-2 and TRBJ2-7; possible D gene TRBD2, 6 bases. CDR3 length: 14 residues. Germline values: CDR1 SGHAT, CDR2 FQNNGV. The CDR3, as DNA: TGTGCCAGCAGCTTAGCTGCGGGATCCTACGAGCAGTGCTTC. It encodes CASSLAAGSYEQCF.